These 15 T cell receptor beta chains came from one sample sequenced in a study of blood T cells in healthy people across ages. Combining a sample-barcoded 5' primer with a J-beta primer mix, a second PCR ran for roughly 6 to 11 cycles. Using its own MiXCR run on the 5' RACE reads, TCRdb lists one record per CDR3 protein. The data contain 800,000 to 1,000,000 distinct CDR3 sequences, around 48% of them singletons. The sequenced material came from blood. Receptor source: a man aged 30-40 years in good health.

The chain joins TRBV3-1 to TRBJ1-1, with D perhaps matching TRBD1 (6 bases). The CDR3 has 14 amino acids. V lost 2 bases and J 5 bases, leaving 12 bases between the germline ends. Germline CDR1 reads LGHDT; CDR2 reads YNNKEL (reference sequence). DNA for the CDR3: TGTGCCAGCAGCCAATTACAGGGTGCAACTGAAGCTTTCTTT. The encoded protein is CASSQLQGATEAFF.

The chain carries TRBV20-1 and TRBJ2-2; D tentatively fits TRBD1 or TRBD2 (5 bases each). CDR1 and CDR2 from the germline V gene are DFQATT and SNEGSKA (reference sequence). This CDR3 has 14 amino acids. V lost 0 bases and J 7 bases, leaving 12 bases between the germline ends. CDR3 region: CSARDGTLVGELFF. Here the CDR3 DNA reads TGCAGTGCTAGAGACGGGACCTTGGTCGGGGAGCTGTTTTTT.

This clonotype appeared once. The V call is TRBV20-1, the J call TRBJ2-3, with a possible D match to TRBD1 (5 bases). The V gene lost 0 bases and the J gene lost 4 bases, with 14 bases spanning the gap. The CDR3 consists of 15 residues. The germline V gene has CDR1 DFQATT and CDR2 SNEGSKA (reference sequence). In nucleotides, the CDR3 is TGCAGTGCTAGAGATTTCAGGGTTAGGGCAGATACGCAGTATTTT. This encodes CSARDFRVRADTQYF.

This clonotype showed up just a few times. V is TRBV12-3 or TRBV12-4 and J is TRBJ2-5; D unresolved. The V end was cut by 4 bases, the J end by 4 bases, with 13 bases between. The CDR3 runs 14 residues. This CDR3 reads CASSYSSFRETQYF. CDR3 nucleotides: TGTGCCAGCAGTTATTCGTCTTTCAGAGAGACCCAGTACTTC.

The V gene is TRBV4-2, the J gene TRBJ2-3, with 14 positions matching TRBD2. This CDR3 has 17 residues. Germline V gives CDR1 LGHNA, CDR2 YNFKEQ. The V and J ends lost 4 bases and 3 bases, in that order; junction bases with no gene match: 6. In DNA, the CDR3 is TGTGCCAGCAGCCTCGGGACTAGCGGGGGAGGGACAGATACGCAGTATTTT. It yields the protein CASSLGTSGGGTDTQYF.

A remark on this clonotype: Relative to the germline gene, one junction end is altered; a read error may explain this. The chain recombines TRBV2 with TRBJ1-2, with D possibly being TRBD1 (5 bases). CDR1 SNHLY and CDR2 FYNNEI come from the germline V gene. The CDR3 spans 14 residues. CDR3 DNA sequence: TGCGCCAGCAGGGAAGAGGGCATGGGGTATGGCTACACCTTC. It specifies CASREEGMGYGYTF.

This chain joins TRBV27 and TRBJ2-3; TRBD1 or TRBD2 may be the D gene (5 bases each). This CDR3 spans 15 amino acids. V gave up 3 bases and J gave up 3 bases, with 13 bases separating them. Germline CDR1 reads MNHEY; CDR2 reads SMNVEV (reference sequence). CDR3 loop: CASSFRPWGTDTQYF. CDR3 bases: TGTGCCAGCAGTTTTAGGCCCTGGGGGACAGATACGCAGTATTTT.

This clonotype was seen only a few times. The CDR3 here is CASSPPQEGLMYGYTF. The CDR3, as DNA: TGTGCCAGCAGTCCCCCTCAGGAGGGGCTGATGTATGGCTACACCTTC. The V gene is TRBV2, the J gene TRBJ1-2; a possible D gene is TRBD1 (5 bases). V lost 5 bases to trimming and J lost 5 bases, with 21 bases between them. The CDR3 runs 16 residues. Germline assignment: CDR1 SNHLY and CDR2 FYNNEI.

The gene calls are TRBV2 and TRBJ1-2; D is unresolved. This CDR3 contains 11 residues. The germline V and J ends were trimmed by 6 bases and 6 bases, with 8 bases remaining between them. Germline values: CDR1 SNHLY, CDR2 FYNNEI. CDR3 bases: TGTGCCAGCAGCGCCCTCAATGGCTACACCTTC. It translates to CASSALNGYTF.

This clonotype was picked up a small number of times. The rearrangement uses TRBV9 and TRBJ2-7; the D call may be TRBD1 or TRBD2 (5 bases each). Germline V lookup: CDR1 SGDLS, CDR2 YYNGEE. This CDR3 comprises 14 residues. V was cut by 4 bases and J by 2 bases, with 13 bases left in between. The CDR3 sequence is CASSLWDQTYEQYF. In nucleotides, the CDR3 is TGTGCCAGCAGCCTATGGGACCAGACCTACGAGCAGTACTTC.

The V gene is TRBV5-6, the J gene TRBJ2-2; 12 bases map to TRBD2. Germline V gives CDR1 SGHDT, CDR2 YYEEEE. This CDR3 has 17 residues. Germline trimming cut 6 bases from V and 2 bases from J; bases unmatched to any gene: 8. The CDR3 DNA follows: TGTGCCAGCACTTCCCCTAGCGGGGGGGCCAACACCGGGGAGCTGTTTTTT. Its translation: CASTSPSGGANTGELFF.

The chain couples TRBV9 to TRBJ1-2; 8 bases are a match to TRBD1. The ends lost 4 bases at V and 4 bases at J; junction bases unmatched: 9. The germline CDR1 and CDR2 sequences are SGDLS and YYNGEE. The CDR3 totals 15 residues. The chain's CDR3 is CASSFRTGPGYGYTF. CDR3 DNA sequence: TGTGCCAGCAGCTTTCGGACAGGGCCAGGCTATGGCTACACCTTC.

V and J are TRBV9 and TRBJ2-1; TRBD1 aligns across 7 bases. The CDR3 totals 15 residues. The trim removed 3 bases at V and 6 bases at J, leaving 9 bases unmatched. Germline values: CDR1 SGDLS, CDR2 YYNGEE. The CDR3 spells CASSALQGSGNEQFF. In DNA form, the CDR3 reads TGTGCCAGCAGCGCGTTACAGGGGAGCGGCAATGAGCAGTTCTTC.

The J gene is TRBJ2-5, the V gene TRBV4-3; possibly TRBD1 for D (6 bases). The DNA end is a closer match to TRBJ2-7, so the J assignment may be wrong. CDR1 LGHNA and CDR2 YSLEER come from the germline V gene. The CDR3 sequence is 16 residues long. The CDR3 protein is CASSQTWGLTAYEQYF. The CDR3 DNA sequence: TGCGCCAGCAGCCAAACATGGGGGCTAACAGCCTACGAGCAGTACTTC.

In this sample, this clonotype turned up a few times. The CDR3 coding sequence is TGCAGTGCTAGACAGAATTACAATGAGCAGTTCTTC. Translation: CSARQNYNEQFF. This chain links TRBV20-1 with TRBJ2-1; D is unresolved. Germline lookup yields CDR1 DFQATT and CDR2 SNEGSKA (reference sequence). V lost 2 bases, J lost 4 bases, and 6 bases lay in between. This CDR3 is 12 amino acids long.